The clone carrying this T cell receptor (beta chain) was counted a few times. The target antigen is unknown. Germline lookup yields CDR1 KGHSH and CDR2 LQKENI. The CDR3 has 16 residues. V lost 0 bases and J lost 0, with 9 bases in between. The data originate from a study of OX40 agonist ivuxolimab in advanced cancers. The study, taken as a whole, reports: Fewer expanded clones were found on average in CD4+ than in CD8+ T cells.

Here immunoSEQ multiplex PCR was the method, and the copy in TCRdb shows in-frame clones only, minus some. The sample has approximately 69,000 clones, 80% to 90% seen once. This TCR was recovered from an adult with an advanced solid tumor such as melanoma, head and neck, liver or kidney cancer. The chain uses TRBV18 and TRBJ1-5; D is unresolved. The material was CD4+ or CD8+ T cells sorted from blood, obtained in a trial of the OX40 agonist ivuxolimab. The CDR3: CASSPPGTTSNQPQHF. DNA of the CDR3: TGTGCCAGCTCACCACCGGGCACCACTAGCAATCAGCCCCAGCATTTT. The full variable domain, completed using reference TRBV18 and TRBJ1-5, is NAGVMQNPRHLVRRRGQEARLRCSPMKGHSHVYWYRQLPEEGLKFMVYLQKENIIDESGMPKERFSAEFPKEGPSILRIQQVVRGDSAAYFCASSPPGTTSNQPQHFGDGTRLSIL.